The 8 T cell receptor beta chains reported below all come from one sample, sequenced in a study of blood T cell repertoires in COVID-19. Some clones are missing from TCRdb's copy, which holds only in-frame ones; the method was immunoSEQ multiplex PCR. The data hold around 480,000 clones, with approximately 88% observed a single time. The sequenced material came from peripheral blood. The receptors come from a woman aged 45-65 years with COVID-19, enrolled during active disease.

This chain connects TRBV12-3 or TRBV12-4 to TRBJ2-1; a weak D match, TRBD1 (6 bases). V was shortened by 6 bases and J by 9 bases, with 15 bases between the two germline ends. This CDR3 spans 13 amino acids. The CDR3 DNA reads TGTGCCAGCAGCCCCGGGCAGGGGAGTGAGCAGTTCTTC. Its translation is CASSPGQGSEQFF.

J is TRBJ2-3 and V is TRBV24-1; no clear D. Germline V CDR1 and CDR2: KGHDR, SFDVKD. This CDR3 has 17 amino acids. With 0 bases removed from V and 4 bases from J, the gap between germline ends came to 16 bases. As DNA, the CDR3 is TGTGCCACCAGTGATTTGCCGGGTACCTTTTTTGCAGATACGCAGTATTTT. Translation gives CATSDLPGTFFADTQYF.

The chain combines TRBV5-5 with TRBJ1-4; D might be TRBD1 (6 bases). Trimming left V 0 bases short and J 8 bases short, with 17 bases between. This CDR3 comprises 16 residues. CDR1 SGHKS and CDR2 YYEKEE come from the germline V gene (reference sequence). The DNA for the CDR3 is TGTGCCAGCAGCTTGGGGTCCGGACAGACTGGCGAAAAACTGTTTTTT. Translating gives CASSLGSGQTGEKLFF.

V usage is TRBV4-1 and J usage is TRBJ2-6, with 7 positions matching TRBD1. The CDR3 totals 19 residues. The germline V gene encodes CDR1 MGHRA and CDR2 YSYEKL. The V and J ends lost 1 base and 1 base, in that order; junction bases with no gene match: 10. The CDR3 sequence is CASSQVVLGQTSGANVLTF. DNA of the CDR3: TGCGCCAGCAGCCAAGTTGTATTGGGACAGACGTCTGGGGCCAACGTCCTGACTTTC.

The CDR3 loop reads CASSIRRGDGYTF. In DNA, the CDR3 is TGTGCCAGCAGTATACGAAGGGGCGATGGCTACACCTTC. The chain links TRBV28 to TRBJ1-2; a weak D match, TRBD1 (5 bases). Germline V CDR1 and CDR2: MDHEN, SYDVKM. This CDR3 contains 13 residues. V shed 5 bases and J shed 6 bases, with 13 bases lying between them.

This chain joins TRBV28 and TRBJ2-7; 8 bases line up with TRBD1. The CDR3 is made up of 16 amino acids. Germline CDR1 MDHEN, CDR2 SYDVKM. Trimming cost V 4 bases and J 2 bases; bases outside gene matches: 10. The CDR3 reads CASSSSHRDRTYEQYF. The CDR3 DNA is TGTGCCAGCAGTTCCTCACACCGGGACAGGACCTACGAGCAGTACTTC.

The chain employs TRBV19 and TRBJ2-5; TRBD1 is a possible D gene (6 bases). Germline V CDR1 and CDR2: LNHDA, SQIVND (reference sequence). V lost 5 bases and J lost 5, with 18 bases in between. The CDR3 is 15 residues long. The CDR3 DNA sequence: TGTGCCAGTAGTTTCCCCAGGGGCGCAGAGGAGACCCAGTACTTC. Translated, it gives CASSFPRGAEETQYF.

The chain employs TRBV3-1 (or the pseudogene TRBV3-2) and TRBJ1-2; D remains ambiguous. V gave up 4 bases and J gave up 4 bases, with 16 bases separating them. The CDR3 covers 15 residues. Per the germline V gene, CDR1 is LGHDT and CDR2 is YNNKEL (reference sequence). CDR3 in amino acids: CASSPFPGGGYGYTF. CDR3 DNA sequence: TGTGCCAGCAGCCCTTTCCCCGGTGGTGGCTATGGCTACACCTTC.